The clone carrying this TCR beta chain was detected only a few times. The antigen is undetermined. A multiplex PCR was run with 60 Vbeta primers and 13 Jbeta primers. Sequenced by immunoSEQ multiplex PCR; TCRdb stores in-frame clones only, minus some. The sample includes fewer than 100,000 clones, about 76% of them seen just once. The sample originates from a study of cytomegalovirus exposure and HLA in healthy donors. Study context: Genotyping of roughly 400 donors showed that around 81% belonged to the Caucasian-associated ancestry cluster.

Study results and caveats: The later analysis indicated that the majority of CMV-associated TCR beta chains appeared HLA-restricted. As a later analysis showed, a missense DCLRE1C variant was linked to trimming of TCR beta V- and J-genes. TCR beta chains associated with HLA were, in a later analysis, more clonally expanded than equally common others.

Germline values: CDR1 SGHTA, CDR2 FQGNSA. The CDR3 is made up of 17 amino acids. The V gene lost 4 bases and the J gene lost 1 base, with 20 bases spanning the gap. This clonotype originated in a man aged 40-50 years in good health and CMV-seropositive. V gene TRBV7-2 combines with J gene TRBJ2-7; tentatively, D is TRBD2 (5 bases). Sequenced sample: PBMCs. The CDR3 DNA reads TGTGCCAGCAGCTCTTCTGCGGGCGGGCCGTTATCCTACGAGCAGTACTTC. This encodes CASSSSAGGPLSYEQYF.